This T cell receptor beta chain emerged from a study of identical twins. Study outcomes and limitations: Insertions were reduced in abundant cord blood beta clonotypes but not in memory repertoires.

CDR1 SQVTM and CDR2 ANQGSEA come from the germline V gene. With V trimmed by 3 bases and J by 6 bases, 2 bases remained unmatched. The CDR3 sequence is 12 residues long. This clonotype has just a few counts. Its antigen remains unknown. MiXCR was run by TCRdb on the 5' RACE reads, yielding one entry per CDR3 protein. Among around 690,000 distinct CDR3 sequences listed, 21% were seen once. This same sample was also part of a study on T cells expressing NK-cell markers. That work contributes: Out of eight donors sequenced, seven tested HCMV-seropositive and the remaining one seronegative. Dominant NKG2C+ clonotype frequencies of about 1.0-7.0% of CD8+ T cells were measured in about 6 donors. Topping the CD3+CD56-NKG2C+ fraction as well were these clonotypes, in a few donors.

The receptor was isolated from a woman between 18 and 29 years old in good health. The V call is TRBV29-1, the J call TRBJ2-1; 7 bases are a match to TRBD1. The sequencing sample was made of PBMCs. CDR3: CSVEAGGNEQFF. CDR3 sequence (DNA): TGCAGCGTTGAGGCAGGGGGCAATGAGCAGTTCTTC.